The T cell receptor beta chain under discussion was sequenced for a study of blood T cell dynamics during melanoma immunotherapy. Looking at the study overall: Patients with metastatic melanoma got pembrolizumab or nivolumab-ipilimumab as first-line care.

This sample's time point: week 3, after first cycle of checkpoint inhibitor. The germline gives CDR1 GTSNPN, CDR2 SVGIG (reference sequence). The CDR3 contains 15 residues. V was cut by 1 base and J by 4 bases, with 16 bases left in between. Method: immunoSEQ multiplex PCR; TCRdb's copy keeps in-frame clones and lacks some. This table has 10,000 to 15,000 clones, 85% to 90% appearing once. This sequence was found in a human donor with melanoma. The chain joins TRBV30 to TRBJ2-5; the D gene could be TRBD1 or TRBD2 (5 bases each). Specimen: blood, collected from a patient treated with checkpoint blockade. CDR3 DNA: TGTGCCTGGAGTGAGGTGAGGGGAGCAAGAGAGACCCAGTACTTC. Translating it yields CAWSEVRGARETQYF.